The following is a TCR beta chain sequence with its context. The data belong to a study of blood T cell repertoires in COVID-19. Study-wide background: Acute and convalescent COVID-19 specimens originated in the United States, Italy and Spain. PBMCs, B-cell-depleted T cells, or T cells provided the cDNA or gDNA that made up the material.

Authors' processing steps: Amplification with reference gene primers provided the estimates of nucleated cell counts. TCRdb keeps only in-frame clones here, not all; method: immunoSEQ multiplex PCR. That table is the source of V, J and clone size, and D and trimming were worked out from the DNA. The sample lists tens of thousands of clones, roughly 80% occurring once. Per germline, CDR1 SGHAT and CDR2 FQNNGV. Germline trimming cut 6 bases from V and 0 bases from J; bases unmatched to any gene: 14. CDR3 length equals 18 residues. The sequence was obtained from a man aged 60-69 years with acute or convalescent COVID-19. The chain couples TRBV11-2 to TRBJ1-1, with 9 positions matching TRBD1. What was sequenced was peripheral blood. This CDR3 is CASSILGTGIFMNTEAFF. The CDR3 region has the DNA TGTGCCAGCAGTATACTGGGGACAGGGATTTTCATGAACACTGAAGCTTTCTTT. Complete variable domain (other parts from reference TRBV11-2 and TRBJ1-1): EAGVAQSPRYKIIEKRQSVAFWCNPISGHATLYWYQQILGQGPKLLIQFQNNGVVDDSQLPKDRFSAERLKGVDSTLKIQPAKLEDSAVYLCASSILGTGIFMNTEAFFGQGTRLTVV.